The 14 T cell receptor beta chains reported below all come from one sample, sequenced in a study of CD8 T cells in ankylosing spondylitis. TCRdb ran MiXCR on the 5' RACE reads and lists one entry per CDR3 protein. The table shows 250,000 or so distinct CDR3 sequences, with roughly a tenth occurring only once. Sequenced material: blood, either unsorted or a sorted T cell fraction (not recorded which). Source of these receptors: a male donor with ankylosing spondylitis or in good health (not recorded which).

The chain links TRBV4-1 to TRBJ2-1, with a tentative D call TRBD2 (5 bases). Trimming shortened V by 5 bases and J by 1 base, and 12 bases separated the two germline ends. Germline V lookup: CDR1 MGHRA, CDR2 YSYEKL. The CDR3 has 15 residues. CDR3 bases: TGCGCCAGCAGCGTCGAGGGAGATTCCTACAATGAGCAGTTCTTC. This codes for CASSVEGDSYNEQFF.

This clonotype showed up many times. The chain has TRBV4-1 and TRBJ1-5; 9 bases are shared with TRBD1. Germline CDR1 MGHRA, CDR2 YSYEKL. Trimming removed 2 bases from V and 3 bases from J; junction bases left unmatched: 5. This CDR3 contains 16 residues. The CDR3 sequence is CASSQHGTGNNQPQHF. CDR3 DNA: TGCGCCAGCAGCCAACACGGGACAGGGAACAATCAGCCCCAGCATTTT.

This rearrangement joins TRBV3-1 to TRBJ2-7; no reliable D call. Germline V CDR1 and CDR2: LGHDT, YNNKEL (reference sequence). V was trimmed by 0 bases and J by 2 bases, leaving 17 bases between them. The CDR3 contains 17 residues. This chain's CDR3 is CASSQDANLRRTYEQYF. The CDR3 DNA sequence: TGTGCCAGCAGCCAAGACGCGAATCTCAGACGAACCTACGAGCAGTACTTC.

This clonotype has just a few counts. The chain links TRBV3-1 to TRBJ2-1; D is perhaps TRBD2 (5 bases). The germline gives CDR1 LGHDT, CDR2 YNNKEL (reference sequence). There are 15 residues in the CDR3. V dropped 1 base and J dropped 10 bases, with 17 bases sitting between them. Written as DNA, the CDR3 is TGTGCCAGCAGCCAAGTTTTCGGGGAACGGACCGAGCAGTTCTTC. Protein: CASSQVFGERTEQFF.

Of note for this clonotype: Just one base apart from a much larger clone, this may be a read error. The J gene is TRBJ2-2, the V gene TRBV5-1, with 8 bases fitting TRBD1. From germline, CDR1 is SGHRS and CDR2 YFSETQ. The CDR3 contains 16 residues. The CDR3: CTSSLDQGARSGELFF. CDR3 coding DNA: TGCACCAGCAGCTTGGATCAGGGGGCGCGGTCCGGGGAGCTGTTTTTT.

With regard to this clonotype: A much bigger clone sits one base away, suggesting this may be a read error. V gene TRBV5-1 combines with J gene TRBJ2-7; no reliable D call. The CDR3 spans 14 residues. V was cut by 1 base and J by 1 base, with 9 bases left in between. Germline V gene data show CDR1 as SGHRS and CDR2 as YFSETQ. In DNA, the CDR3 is TGCGCCAGCAGCTTGTTACTTGGATCCTACGAGCAGTACTTC. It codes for CASSLLLGSYEQYF.

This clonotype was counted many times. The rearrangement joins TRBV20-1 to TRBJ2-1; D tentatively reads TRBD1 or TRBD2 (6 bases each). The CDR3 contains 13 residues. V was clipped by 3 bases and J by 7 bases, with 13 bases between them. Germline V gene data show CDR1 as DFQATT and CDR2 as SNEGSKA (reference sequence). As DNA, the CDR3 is TGCAGTGCTAGTCTGGGGGCGGGGAATGAGCAGTTCTTC. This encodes CSASLGAGNEQFF.

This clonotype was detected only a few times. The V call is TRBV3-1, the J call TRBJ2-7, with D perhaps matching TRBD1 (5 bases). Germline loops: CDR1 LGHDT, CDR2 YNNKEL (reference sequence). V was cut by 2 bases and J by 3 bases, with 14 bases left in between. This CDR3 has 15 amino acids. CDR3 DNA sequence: TGTGCCAGCAGCCAATTCCGAAGGGGCGGCTACGAGCAGTACTTC. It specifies CASSQFRRGGYEQYF.

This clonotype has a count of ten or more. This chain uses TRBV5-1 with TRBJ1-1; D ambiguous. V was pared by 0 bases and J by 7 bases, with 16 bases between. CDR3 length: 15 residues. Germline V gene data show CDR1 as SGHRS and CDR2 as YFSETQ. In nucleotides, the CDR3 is TGCGCCAGCAGCTTGGCCCCAGGCATTAAGAGTGAAGCTTTCTTT. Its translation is CASSLAPGIKSEAFF.

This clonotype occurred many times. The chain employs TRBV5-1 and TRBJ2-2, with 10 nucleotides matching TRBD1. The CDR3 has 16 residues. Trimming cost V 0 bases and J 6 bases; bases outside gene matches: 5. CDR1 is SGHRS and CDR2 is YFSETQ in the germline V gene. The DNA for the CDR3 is TGCGCCAGCAGCTTGGCAGGACAGGGGGAGTCCGGGGAGCTGTTTTTT. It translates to CASSLAGQGESGELFF. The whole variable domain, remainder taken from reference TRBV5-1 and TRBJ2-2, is KAGVTQTPRYLIKTRGQQVTLSCSPISGHRSVSWYQQTPGQGLQFLFEYFSETQRNKGNFPGRFSGRQFSNSRSEMNVSTLELGDSALYLCASSLAGQGESGELFFGEGSRLTVL.

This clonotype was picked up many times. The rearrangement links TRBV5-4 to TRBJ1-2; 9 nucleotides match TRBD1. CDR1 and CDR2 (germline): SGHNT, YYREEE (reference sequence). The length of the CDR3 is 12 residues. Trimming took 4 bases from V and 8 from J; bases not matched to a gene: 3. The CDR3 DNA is TGTGCCAGCAGCCGGACAGGGGAGGGCTACACCTTC. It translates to CASSRTGEGYTF.

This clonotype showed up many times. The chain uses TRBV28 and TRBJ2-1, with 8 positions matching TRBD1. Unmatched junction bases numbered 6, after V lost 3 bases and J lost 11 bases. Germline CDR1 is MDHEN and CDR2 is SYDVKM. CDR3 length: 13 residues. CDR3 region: CASSFLGQGKQFF. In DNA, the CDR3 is TGTGCCAGCAGTTTCTTAGGACAGGGAAAGCAGTTCTTC.

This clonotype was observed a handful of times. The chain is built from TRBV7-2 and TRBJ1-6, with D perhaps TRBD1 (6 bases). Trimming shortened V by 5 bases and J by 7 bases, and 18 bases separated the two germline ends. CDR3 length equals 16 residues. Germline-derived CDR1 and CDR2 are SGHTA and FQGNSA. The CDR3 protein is CASSQGTGVGNSPLHF. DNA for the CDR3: TGTGCCAGCAGCCAGGGGACTGGAGTTGGGAATTCACCCCTCCACTTT.

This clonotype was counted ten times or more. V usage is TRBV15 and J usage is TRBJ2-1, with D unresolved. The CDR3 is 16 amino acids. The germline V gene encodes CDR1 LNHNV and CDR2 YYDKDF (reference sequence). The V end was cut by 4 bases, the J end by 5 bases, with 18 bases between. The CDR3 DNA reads TGTGCCACCAGCACCAGGCAGGACCCCGCACACAATGAGCAGTTCTTC. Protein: CATSTRQDPAHNEQFF. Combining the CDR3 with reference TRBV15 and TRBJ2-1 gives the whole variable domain DAMVIQNPRYQVTQFGKPVTLSCSQTLNHNVMYWYQQKSSQAPKLLFHYYDKDFNNEADTPDNFQSRRPNTSFCFLDIRSPGLGDTAMYLCATSTRQDPAHNEQFFGPGTRLTVL.